The source of this T cell receptor (beta chain) is a study of CD8+CD57+ T cells in acquired aplastic anemia. Study-level background: Recorded DNA amounts for sorted CD4+ and CD8+ cells had an average of approximately 3 ug.

Profiling that covered TCR beta VDJ and CDR3 relied on genomic DNA as its template. TCRdb independently ran MiXCR on the reads; one entry per CDR3 protein. The table lists about 160,000 distinct CDR3 sequences, roughly 48% of them singletons. With V trimmed by 5 bases and J by 5 bases, 11 bases remained unmatched. From germline, CDR1 is SGHVS and CDR2 FNYEAQ. The CDR3 consists of 16 residues. Patients chosen for sequencing had shown CD8+CD57+ cell expansion by flow cytometry. The diagnosis in all patients was severe acquired aplastic anemia. Receipt of therapy had not occurred in any patient by the time of blood sampling.

The chain carries TRBV7-6 and TRBJ2-1; 8 bases align to TRBD2. The sequencing input was sorted CD4+, CD8+, or CD8+CD57+ T cells (not recorded which) from PBMCs. This sequence was found in a human donor with aplastic anemia. CDR3: CASSHITGGINNEQFF. As DNA, the CDR3 is TGTGCCAGCAGCCATATCACGGGGGGGATAAACAATGAGCAGTTCTTC.